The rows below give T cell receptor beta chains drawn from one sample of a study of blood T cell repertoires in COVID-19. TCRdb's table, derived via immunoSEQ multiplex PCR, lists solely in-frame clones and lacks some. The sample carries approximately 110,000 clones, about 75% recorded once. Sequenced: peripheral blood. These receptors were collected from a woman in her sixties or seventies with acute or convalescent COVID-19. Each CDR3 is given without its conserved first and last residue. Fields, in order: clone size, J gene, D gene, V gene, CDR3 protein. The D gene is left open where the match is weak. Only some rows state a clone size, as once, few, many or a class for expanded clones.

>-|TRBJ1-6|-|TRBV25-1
ASSEQGRYNSPLH
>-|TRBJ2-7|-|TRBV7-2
ASSPPGLERGQY
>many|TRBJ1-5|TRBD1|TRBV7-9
ASSLLGQGADDQPQH
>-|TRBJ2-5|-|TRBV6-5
ASTSGQETQY
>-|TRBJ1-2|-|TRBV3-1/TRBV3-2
ASSQVGALSGGYT
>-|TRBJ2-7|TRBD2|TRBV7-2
ASSLALGGVNPLTYEQY
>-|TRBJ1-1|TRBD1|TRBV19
ASIQGQGKNTEAF
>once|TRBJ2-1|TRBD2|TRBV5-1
ASSLDLAGYNEQF
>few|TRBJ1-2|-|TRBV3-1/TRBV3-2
ASSQGGRGNSGYT
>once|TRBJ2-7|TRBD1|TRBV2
ASRPGQVPYEQY
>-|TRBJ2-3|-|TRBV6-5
ASSYSGVQL
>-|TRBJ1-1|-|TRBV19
ASSPFVRGHTEAF
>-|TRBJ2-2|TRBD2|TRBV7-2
ASSLAASGYTGELF
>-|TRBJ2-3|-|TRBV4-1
ASGADTQY
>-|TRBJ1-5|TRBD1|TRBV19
ASGQGNHQPQH
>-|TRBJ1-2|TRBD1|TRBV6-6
ASSSGTGFAYGYT
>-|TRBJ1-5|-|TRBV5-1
ASSLVGGGQPQH
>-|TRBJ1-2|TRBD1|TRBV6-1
ASSVRQGSAHNYGYT
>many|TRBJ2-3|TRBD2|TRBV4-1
ASSQALRTSGGTDTQY
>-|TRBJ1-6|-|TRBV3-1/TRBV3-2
ASSQVAAGFITYNSPLH
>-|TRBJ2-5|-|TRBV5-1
ASRTMDQETQY
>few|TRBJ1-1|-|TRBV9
ASSPGDDTEAF
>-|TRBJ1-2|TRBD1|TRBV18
ASSPLGGAVPGQGQGYT
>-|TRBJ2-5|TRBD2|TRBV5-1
ASTVAGGLETQY
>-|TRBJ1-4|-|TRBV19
ASSIVGGPGELF
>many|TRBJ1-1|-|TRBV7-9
ASSLVGKGLVARNTEAF
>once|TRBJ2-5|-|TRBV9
ASSVAQGRETQY
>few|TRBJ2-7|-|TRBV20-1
SANSELTLY
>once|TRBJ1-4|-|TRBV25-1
ASTASQGSNEKLF
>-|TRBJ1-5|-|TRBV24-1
ATSDPTRDSNQPQH
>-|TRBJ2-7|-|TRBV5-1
ASSFQDITYEQY
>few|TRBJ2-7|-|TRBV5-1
ASSFFQGYEQY
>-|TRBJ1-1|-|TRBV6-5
ASHGRGWTEAF
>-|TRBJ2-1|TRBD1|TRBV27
ASSYLGTGLNNEQF
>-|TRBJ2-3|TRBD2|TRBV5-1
ASSFSGGETDTQY
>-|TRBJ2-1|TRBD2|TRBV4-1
ASSPRDYRQCGQF
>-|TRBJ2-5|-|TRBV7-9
ASSRRDSRSQY
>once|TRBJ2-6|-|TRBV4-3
ASSQDQGSGANVLT
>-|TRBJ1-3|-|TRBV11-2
ASSSPSGWGNTIY
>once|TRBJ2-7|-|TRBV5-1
ASSSTPGQTYEQY
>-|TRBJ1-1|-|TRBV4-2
ASSQDLMGRGEAF
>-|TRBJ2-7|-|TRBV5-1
ASRTTSGYEQY
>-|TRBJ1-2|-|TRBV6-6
ASSQTDNLDYGYT
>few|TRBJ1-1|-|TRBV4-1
ASSPVGGMPEAF
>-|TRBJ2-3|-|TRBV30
AWSPHGADTQY
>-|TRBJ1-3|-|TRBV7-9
ASSPRGGAGGNTIY
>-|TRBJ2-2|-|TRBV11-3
ASSLAGFTGELF
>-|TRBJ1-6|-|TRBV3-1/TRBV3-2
ASSQDSTSTPLH
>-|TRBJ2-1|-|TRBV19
ASRDILDNEQF
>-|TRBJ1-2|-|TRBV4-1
ASSQVQGANYGYT
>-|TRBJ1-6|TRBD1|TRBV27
ASRSVHIGQADNSPLH
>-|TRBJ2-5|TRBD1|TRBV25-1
ASRPGGSQETQY
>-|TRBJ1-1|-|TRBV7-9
ASSISIQGTEAF
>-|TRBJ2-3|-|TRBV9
ASSVSGAGTDTQY
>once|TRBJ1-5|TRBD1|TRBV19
ASRDRGNQPQH
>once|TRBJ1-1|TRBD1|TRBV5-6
ASSLPTGGLGTEAF
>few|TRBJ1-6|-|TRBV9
ASSVEQHNSPLH
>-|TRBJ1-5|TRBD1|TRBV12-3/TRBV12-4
ASSFSRGVAH
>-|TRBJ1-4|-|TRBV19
ASSIAMGRGNEKLF
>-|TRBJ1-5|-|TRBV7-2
ASSLVGGANQPQH